Presented here are 22 T cell receptor beta chains from one specimen sequenced in a study of OX40 agonist ivuxolimab in advanced cancers. To prepare the library, the immunoSEQ multiplex PCR assay was applied. The immuneACCESS repertoire file appears here via TCRdb, limited to in-frame rearrangements. These files lack a portion of the clones; in checked studies, under half of the deficit traces to unresolved V genes, and the cause of the others is not known. The sample records roughly 80,000 clones, 90% to 95% of which are singletons. The top ten hold more than 0.6% of the sample. Specimen: CD4+ or CD8+ T cells sorted from blood, collected in a trial of the OX40 agonist ivuxolimab. These receptors all come from an adult with an advanced solid tumor such as melanoma, head and neck, liver or kidney cancer.

This clone was seen just once. The V and J genes are TRBV30 and TRBJ1-1, with a tentative D call TRBD1 (5 bases). CDR1 and CDR2 (germline): GTSNPN, SVGIG (reference sequence). The CDR3 has 15 amino acids. Trimming left V 1 base short and J 5 bases short, with 17 bases between. DNA of the CDR3: TGTGCCTGGAGTGGGGGTAAAAAGGGGTATACTGAAGCTTTCTTT. Translation: CAWSGGKKGYTEAFF.

Concerning this clone: A read error may account for a junction end that differs from germline. The same CDR3 is also encoded by other DNA sequences in this sample. The rearrangement links TRBV5-1 to TRBJ2-3; TRBD1 agrees at 10 bases. Germline loops: CDR1 SGHRS, CDR2 YFSETQ. The CDR3 contains 14 residues. This CDR3 reads CASSWGQGTDTQYF. CDR3 nucleotides: TGCGCCAGTAGCTGGGGACAGGGGACAGATACGCAGTATTTT.

The V and J genes are TRBV10-3 and TRBJ2-1; 7 bases align to TRBD1. CDR1 ENHRY and CDR2 SYGVKD come from the germline V gene. Trimming removed 8 bases from V and 12 bases from J; junction bases left unmatched: 7. The CDR3 runs 11 residues. The CDR3 loop is CAIRGQEVQFF. Written as DNA, the CDR3 is TGTGCCATCCGCGGACAGGAAGTGCAGTTCTTC.

The V gene is TRBV21-1, the J gene TRBJ2-7; the D call TRBD2 from the table was never checked on the DNA. TRBV21-1 is labeled a pseudogene. The CDR3 totals 15 residues. CDR3 nucleotides: TGTGCCAGCAGGTCCCGACTAGCATCTTACTACGAGCAGTACTTC. Its translation is CASRSRLASYYEQYF.

V and J are TRBV6-6 and TRBJ2-2; D is unclear. This CDR3 has 13 residues. Between the trimmed V and J ends, which lost 0 bases and 10 bases, there was a span of 9 bases. Germline V gives CDR1 MNHNY, CDR2 SVGAGI (reference sequence). The CDR3 spells CASSYSAPAELFF. For the CDR3, the DNA is TGTGCCAGCAGTTACTCGGCACCGGCGGAGCTGTTTTTT.

V is TRBV27 and J is TRBJ1-2; D may be TRBD1 (6 bases). The CDR3 length is 15 residues. Trimming left V 3 bases short and J 2 bases short, with 13 bases between. In germline, CDR1 is MNHEY, CDR2 SMNVEV (reference sequence). CDR3 amino acids: CASSFVGGANYGYTF. The DNA of the CDR3 is TGTGCCAGCAGTTTCGTTGGGGGGGCGAACTATGGCTACACCTTC.

The genes are TRBV11-3 and TRBJ2-1; D gene ambiguous. Germline CDR1 reads SGHNT; CDR2 reads YENEEA. The V and J ends lost 1 base and 12 bases respectively, with 10 bases between them. This CDR3 contains 12 residues. The CDR3 bases are TGTGCCAGCAGCTTAGGGGGTCAGAGGCAGTTCTTC. Amino acids: CASSLGGQRQFF. Full variable domain (outside the CDR3, taken from reference TRBV11-3 and TRBJ2-1): EAGVVQSPRYKIIEKKQPVAFWCNPISGHNTLYWYLQNLGQGPELLIRYENEEAVDDSQLPKDRFSAERLKGVDSTLKIQPAELGDSAVYLCASSLGGQRQFFGPGTRLTVL.

V is TRBV14 and J is TRBJ2-3, with unresolved D. The CDR3 sequence is 15 residues long. The V and J ends lost 8 bases and 0 bases respectively, with 15 bases between them. Looked up from germline, CDR1 is SGHDN and CDR2 is FVKESK. The CDR3 DNA reads as TGTGCCAGCGGCTTTGACATTTCTAGCACAGATACGCAGTATTTT. Protein sequence: CASGFDISSTDTQYF. Looking up the rest from reference TRBV14 and TRBJ2-3 gives the full variable domain: EAGVTQFPSHSVIEKGQTVTLRCDPISGHDNLYWYRRVMGKEIKFLLHFVKESKQDESGMPNNRFLAERTGGTYSTLKVQPAELEDSGVYFCASGFDISSTDTQYFGPGTRLTVL.

V usage is TRBV19 and J usage is TRBJ1-5; the D gene is possibly TRBD1 (6 bases). CDR1 LNHDA and CDR2 SQIVND come from the germline V gene (reference sequence). CDR3 length equals 13 residues. Trimming took 7 bases from V and 11 from J, leaving 18 bases between them. The CDR3 region has the DNA TGTGCCAGTACTACCCGAAGGGGGTGGACCCAGCATTTT. Amino acid sequence: CASTTRRGWTQHF.

CDR3 residues: CAWSSTSGVTGELFF. CDR3 in DNA: TGTGCCTGGAGTTCGACTAGCGGGGTTACCGGGGAGCTGTTTTTT. V usage is TRBV30 and J usage is TRBJ2-2; 11 positions agree with TRBD2. CDR1 is GTSNPN and CDR2 is SVGIG in the germline V gene (reference sequence). The CDR3 is 15 residues long. Trimming took 2 bases from V and 5 from J; bases not matched to a gene: 4.

The V gene is TRBV7-2, the J gene TRBJ2-4; D may be TRBD1 (6 bases). V was cut by 2 bases and J by 15 bases, with 17 bases left in between. The CDR3 runs 13 residues. Per germline, CDR1 SGHTA and CDR2 FQGNSA. This chain's CDR3 is CASSLSVGQFAYF. DNA for the CDR3: TGTGCCAGCAGCTTAAGTGTCGGACAGTTCGCGTACTTC.

The chain has TRBV19 and TRBJ1-5; TRBD1 agrees at 9 bases. The CDR3 contains 15 residues. J lost 7 bases, V lost 6 bases, and 10 bases had no gene match. Looked up from germline, CDR1 is LNHDA and CDR2 is SQIVND (reference sequence). Here the CDR3 reads CASSATGGRLQPQHF. The CDR3 nucleotides read TGTGCCAGTAGCGCAACAGGGGGCCGTCTCCAGCCCCAGCATTTT.

CDR3 nucleotides: TGTGCCAGCTCACCCGGACTGTCCAGCGATGAGCAGTTCTTC. It specifies CASSPGLSSDEQFF. This chain links TRBV18 with TRBJ2-1; tentatively, D is TRBD2 (5 bases). Germline CDR1 is KGHSH and CDR2 is LQKENI. The CDR3 is 14 residues long. V lost 3 bases, J lost 8 bases, and 14 bases lay in between. Filled out from reference TRBV18 and TRBJ2-1, the complete variable domain reads NAGVMQNPRHLVRRRGQEARLRCSPMKGHSHVYWYRQLPEEGLKFMVYLQKENIIDESGMPKERFSAEFPKEGPSILRIQQVVRGDSAAYFCASSPGLSSDEQFFGPGTRLTVL.

The V and J genes are TRBV4-1 and TRBJ2-7, with D tentatively TRBD2 (5 bases). The V end was cut by 3 bases, the J end by 2 bases, with 11 bases between. Germline V lookup: CDR1 MGHRA, CDR2 YSYEKL. The CDR3 loop spans 14 amino acids. The chain's CDR3 is CASSHPVRAYEQYF. The CDR3 nucleotides are TGCGCCAGCAGCCATCCTGTGAGGGCCTACGAGCAGTACTTC.

The rearrangement links TRBV7-2 to TRBJ2-3; TRBD2 matches 13 bases. The CDR3 is 19 residues long. J gave up 1 base and V 7 bases, and 14 bases lay outside the gene matches. Germline CDR1 SGHTA, CDR2 FQGNSA. The CDR3 sequence is CASTLIGTSGAWGTDTQYF. The CDR3 nucleotides are TGTGCCAGCACCCTCATCGGGACTAGCGGGGCCTGGGGCACAGATACGCAGTATTTT.

The V gene is TRBV6-1, the J gene TRBJ1-1; 7 nucleotides line up with TRBD1. V lost 3 bases, J lost 3 bases, and 7 bases stayed unmatched. Germline CDR1 MNHNS, CDR2 SASEGT. The CDR3 extends over 15 amino acids. This chain's CDR3 is CASSDQGVRDTEAFF. The CDR3 region has the DNA TGTGCCAGCAGTGATCAGGGGGTAAGGGACACTGAAGCTTTCTTT.

The chain has TRBV19 and TRBJ2-5; 10 bases are a match to TRBD2. Trimming at V came to 3 bases and at J to 5 bases, leaving 15 bases not matched to a gene. Germline V gene data show CDR1 as LNHDA and CDR2 as SQIVND (reference sequence). The CDR3 runs to 18 residues. CDR3 protein: CASSIRGGLALTGETQYF. CDR3 coding DNA: TGTGCCAGTAGTATCCGTGGGGGACTAGCGTTGACCGGGGAGACCCAGTACTTC.

CDR3 loop: CATQVAGQPQHF. The CDR3 nucleotides are TGTGCCACCCAGGTCGCTGGTCAGCCCCAGCATTTT. The chain couples TRBV15 to TRBJ1-5; D remains ambiguous. Germline lookup yields CDR1 LNHNV and CDR2 YYDKDF (reference sequence). The CDR3 length is 12 residues. V was cut by 8 bases and J by 6 bases, with 11 bases left in between. The whole variable domain, filled in from reference TRBV15 and TRBJ1-5, reads DAMVIQNPRYQVTQFGKPVTLSCSQTLNHNVMYWYQQKSSQAPKLLFHYYDKDFNNEADTPDNFQSRRPNTSFCFLDIRSPGLGDTAMYLCATQVAGQPQHFGDGTRLSIL.

J is TRBJ1-5 and V is TRBV28; no firm D call. The CDR3 has 12 residues. Germline assignment: CDR1 MDHEN and CDR2 SYDVKM. V gave up 3 bases and J gave up 11 bases, with 11 bases separating them. For the CDR3, the DNA is TGTGCCAGCAGTTTGATAATGTCAGCCCAGCATTTT. Protein product: CASSLIMSAQHF.

The count of this clone is one. V gene TRBV28 combines with J gene TRBJ1-2; D is unclear. V gave up 5 bases and J gave up 4 bases, with 8 bases separating them. This CDR3 has 12 amino acids. Per the germline V gene, CDR1 is MDHEN and CDR2 is SYDVKM. The CDR3 sequence: CASSKSVYGYTF. The CDR3 DNA sequence: TGTGCCAGCAGTAAGTCCGTCTATGGCTACACCTTC.

This clone occurred once. The chain couples TRBV5-1 to TRBJ1-3, with D possibly TRBD1 on 6 matching bases. CDR3 length equals 17 residues. The V and J ends lost 4 bases and 2 bases respectively, with 19 bases between them. Germline-derived CDR1 and CDR2 are SGHRS and YFSETQ. The DNA for the CDR3 is TGCGCCAGCAGCGCAGCAGGGGCAGGGCATCCTGGAAACACCATATATTTT. Its protein product is CASSAAGAGHPGNTIYF.

The chain recombines TRBV27 with TRBJ2-2; 7 bases are shared with TRBD1. J lost 4 bases, V lost 6 bases, and 5 bases had no gene match. This CDR3 comprises 14 residues. The germline CDR1 and CDR2 sequences are MNHEY and SMNVEV (reference sequence). CDR3 residues: CASRTGTGTGELFF. The DNA of the CDR3 is TGTGCCAGCAGGACAGGGACGGGCACCGGGGAGCTGTTTTTT.